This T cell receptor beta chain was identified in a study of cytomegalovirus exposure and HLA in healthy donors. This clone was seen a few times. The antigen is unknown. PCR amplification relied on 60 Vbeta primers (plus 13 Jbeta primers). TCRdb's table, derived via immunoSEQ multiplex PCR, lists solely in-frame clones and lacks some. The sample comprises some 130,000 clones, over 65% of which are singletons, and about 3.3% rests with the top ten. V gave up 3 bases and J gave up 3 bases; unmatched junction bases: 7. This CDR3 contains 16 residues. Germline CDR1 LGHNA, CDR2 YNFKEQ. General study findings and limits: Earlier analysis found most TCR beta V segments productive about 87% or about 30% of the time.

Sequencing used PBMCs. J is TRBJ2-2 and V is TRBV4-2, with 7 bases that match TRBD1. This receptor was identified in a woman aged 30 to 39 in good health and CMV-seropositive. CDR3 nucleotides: TGTGCCAGCAGCCAGAGGGGTGACAGGGACACCGGGGAGCTGTTTTTT. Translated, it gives CASSQRGDRDTGELFF.